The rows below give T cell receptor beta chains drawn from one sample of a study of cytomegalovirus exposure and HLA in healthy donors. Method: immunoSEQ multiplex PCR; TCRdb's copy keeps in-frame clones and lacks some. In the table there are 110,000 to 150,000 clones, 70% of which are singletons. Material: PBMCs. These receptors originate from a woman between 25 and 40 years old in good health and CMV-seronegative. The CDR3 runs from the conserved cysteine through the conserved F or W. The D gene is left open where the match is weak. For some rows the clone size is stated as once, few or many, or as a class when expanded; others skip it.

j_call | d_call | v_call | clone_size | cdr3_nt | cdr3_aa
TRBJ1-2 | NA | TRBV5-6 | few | TGTGCCAGCAGCTACGGCAGTCTCTTTGGGGGGAACTATGGCTACACCTTC | CASSYGSLFGGNYGYTF
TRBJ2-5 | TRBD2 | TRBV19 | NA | TGTGCCAGTAGTATAGGAGGTAGCGGGATTTCCAGGGAGACCCAGTACTTC | CASSIGGSGISRETQYF
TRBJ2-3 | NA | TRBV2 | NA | TGTGCCAGCAGGAGGAATTCAGATACGCAGTATTTT | CASRRNSDTQYF
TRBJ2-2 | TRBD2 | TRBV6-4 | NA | TGTGCCAGCGTGACTAGCGGGAACACCGGGGAGCTGTTTTTT | CASVTSGNTGELFF
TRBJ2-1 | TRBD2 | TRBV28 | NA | TGTGCCAGCAGTTTAGGAGCGGGAGGGGATGAGCAGTTCTTC | CASSLGAGGDEQFF
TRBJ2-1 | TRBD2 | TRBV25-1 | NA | TGTGCCAGCAGGGGGGGGATGCACAATGAGCAGTTCTTC | CASRGGMHNEQFF
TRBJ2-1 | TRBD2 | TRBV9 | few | TGTGCCAGCAGCGTAGACCCAGCGGGGAGCTACAATGAGCAGTTCTTC | CASSVDPAGSYNEQFF
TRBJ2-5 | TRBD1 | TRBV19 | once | TGTGCCGCCGCCCAGGGACAGGGAGGGACCCAGTACTTC | CAAAQGQGGTQYF
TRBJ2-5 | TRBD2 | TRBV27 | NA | TGTGCCAGCAGCTGGAGGACTAGCGGGGGGGGCCCGGCGGAGACCCAGTACTTC | CASSWRTSGGGPAETQYF
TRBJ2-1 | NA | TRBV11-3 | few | TGTGCCACCTCCCGGGAGCCCAACTTCAATGAGCAGTTCTTC | CATSREPNFNEQFF
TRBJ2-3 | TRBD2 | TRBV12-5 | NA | TGTGCTAGTGGTTCGGGTACTGCGGGAGAGACAGATACGCAGTATTTT | CASGSGTAGETDTQYF
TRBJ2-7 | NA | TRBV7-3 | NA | TGTGCCAGCAGCTTGGGCGGGGCCTCCTACGAGCAGTACTTC | CASSLGGASYEQYF
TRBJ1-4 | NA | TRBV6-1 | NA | TGTGCCAGCAGTGAACAGGGAGGGACTAATGAAAAACTGTTTTTT | CASSEQGGTNEKLFF
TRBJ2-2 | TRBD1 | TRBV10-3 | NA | TGTGCCATCCGGGACAGGGGCACCGGGGAGCTGTTTTTT | CAIRDRGTGELFF
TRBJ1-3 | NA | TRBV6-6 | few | TGTGCCAGCAGTCGACCGGGACTCAAAAACACCATATATTTT | CASSRPGLKNTIYF
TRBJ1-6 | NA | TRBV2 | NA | TGTGCCAGCAGTGAAGTCGGAGATAATTCACCCCTCCACTTT | CASSEVGDNSPLHF
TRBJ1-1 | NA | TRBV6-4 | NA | TGTGCCAGCAGTGCACAACAGGGGAACACTGAAGCTTTCTTT | CASSAQQGNTEAFF
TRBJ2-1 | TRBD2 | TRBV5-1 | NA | TGCGCCAGCAGCTTGGGACTAGCGACTTACAATGAGCAGTTCTTC | CASSLGLATYNEQFF
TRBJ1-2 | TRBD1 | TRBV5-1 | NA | TGCGCCAGCAGCTTGGCCGGATACAGGGGAGCTAACTATGGCTACACCTTC | CASSLAGYRGANYGYTF
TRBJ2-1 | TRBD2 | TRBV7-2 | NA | TGTGCCAGCAGCTTAGTTGCGTCTAGCGGATACAATGAGCAGTTCTTC | CASSLVASSGYNEQFF
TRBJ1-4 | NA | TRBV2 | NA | TGTGCCAGCAGTTTCCGGGCAGGGCGAGAAAAACTGTTTTTT | CASSFRAGREKLFF
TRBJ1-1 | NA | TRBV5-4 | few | TGTGCCAGCAGCAGGGAGGGGGATTATCCGCGAATGAACACTGAAGCTTTCTTT | CASSREGDYPRMNTEAFF
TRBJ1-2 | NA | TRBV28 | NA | TGTGCCAGCACCACCCCGGGGAGATACTATGGCTACACCTTC | CASTTPGRYYGYTF
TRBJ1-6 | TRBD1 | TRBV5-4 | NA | TGTGCCAGCAGCGTGCAGGGGGCGAATTCACCCCTCCACTTT | CASSVQGANSPLHF
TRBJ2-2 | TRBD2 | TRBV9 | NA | TGTGCCAGCAGCCCCCGGACTAGCGAGTACACCGGGGAGCTGTTTTTT | CASSPRTSEYTGELFF
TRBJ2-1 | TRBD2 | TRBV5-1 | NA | TGCGCCAGCAGCAGGAATAGCGGGAGGGGATACAATGAGCAGTTCTTC | CASSRNSGRGYNEQFF